A single sample gave rise to the 2 T cell receptor beta chains below, sequenced in a study of blood T cell repertoires in COVID-19. Clones were sequenced by immunoSEQ multiplex PCR, and TCRdb holds only the in-frame ones, with some missing. The data hold approximately 260,000 clones, with 90% observed a single time. The sequencing input was peripheral blood. These TCRs come from a woman aged 55-69 years with COVID-19, enrolled during active disease.

CDR3 coding DNA: TGCGCCAGCAGCTTGTTGGGGGCGGCTAATGAAAAACTGTTTTTT. It codes for CASSLLGAANEKLFF. The chain employs TRBV5-1 and TRBJ1-4, with a possible D match to TRBD1 (6 bases). Germline V lookup: CDR1 SGHRS, CDR2 YFSETQ. The CDR3 runs to 15 residues. Trimming cost V 1 base and J 3 bases, with 10 bases left between them.

V and J are TRBV4-2 and TRBJ2-7, with D unclear. CDR3 size: 14 residues. V lost 3 bases to trimming and J lost 2 bases, with 11 bases between them. Germline CDR1 LGHNA, CDR2 YNFKEQ. The CDR3 bases are TGTGCCAGCAGCCAGGTTCAGTTTACCTACGAGCAGTACTTC. It is translated as CASSQVQFTYEQYF.